Presented here are 27 T cell receptor beta chains from one specimen sequenced in a study of T cell responses to AZD1222 COVID-19 vaccine. TCRdb's copy holds only in-frame clones and misses some; the assay was immunoSEQ multiplex PCR. The sample includes 110,000 or so clones, 70% to 90% of them seen just once. The sequencing used peripheral blood, collected on day 0 of AZD1222 vaccination. These receptors all come from an adult in good health.

This clone was seen once. The rearrangement joins TRBV30 to TRBJ1-2, with D hard to call. Germline CDR1 GTSNPN, CDR2 SVGIG (reference sequence). V was trimmed by 1 base and J by 7 bases, leaving 13 bases between them. CDR3 length equals 13 residues. CDR3 sequence (DNA): TGTGCCTGGAGTGGCCCGGTCACCGGTGGCTACACCTTC. Protein product: CAWSGPVTGGYTF.

This chain connects TRBV21-1 to TRBJ2-7. TRBV21-1 is listed as a pseudogene. This CDR3 comprises 14 residues. CDR3 nucleotides: TGTGCCAGCAGCAAAAGCGAGGGGACGGGGGAGCAGTACGTC. It specifies CASSKSEGTGEQYV.

This clone was picked up one time. The chain joins TRBV19 to TRBJ2-1, with 10 bases matching TRBD2. V shed 4 bases and J 8 bases; nucleotides not matched to a gene: 5. The germline V gene encodes CDR1 LNHDA and CDR2 SQIVND (reference sequence). This CDR3 has 14 residues. The CDR3 DNA reads as TGTGCCAGTAGTAGTCTAGCGGGAGACCATGAGCAGTTCTTC. Amino acid sequence: CASSSLAGDHEQFF.

This clone showed up just a few times. The rearrangement links TRBV30 to TRBJ1-6; 10 nucleotides agree with TRBD1. Germline trimming cut 0 bases from V and 13 bases from J; bases unmatched to any gene: 21. CDR3 length: 19 amino acids. Per germline, CDR1 GTSNPN and CDR2 SVGIG (reference sequence). The CDR3 protein is CAWSVRGDRGSLRRGPLHF. Written as DNA, the CDR3 is TGTGCCTGGAGTGTACGAGGGGACAGGGGTTCCTTACGCAGGGGCCCCCTCCACTTT.

The rearrangement joins TRBV18 to TRBJ2-7; 9 nucleotides align to TRBD2. This CDR3 comprises 13 residues. Germline V gene lookup returns CDR1 KGHSH and CDR2 LQKENI. V shed 6 bases, J shed 3 bases, and the junction held 3 bases outside the gene matches. CDR3 loop: CASSRLADYEQYV. The DNA for the CDR3 is TGTGCCAGCTCTCGACTAGCGGACTACGAGCAGTACGTC.

The rearrangement joins TRBV11-1 to TRBJ2-1; 9 nucleotides match TRBD2. Germline V gene lookup returns CDR1 SGHAT and CDR2 FQDESV (reference sequence). There are 16 residues in the CDR3. Trimming cost V 1 base and J 4 bases; bases outside gene matches: 5. The CDR3 region is CASSLELAGRYNEQFF. CDR3 DNA: TGTGCCAGCAGCTTAGAGCTAGCGGGGAGGTACAATGAGCAGTTCTTC.

This chain joins TRBV21-1 and TRBJ2-6; TRBD1, as called in the table, went unchecked against the DNA. TRBV21-1 is termed a pseudogene. The CDR3 has 16 amino acids. As DNA, the CDR3 is TGTGCCAGCAGCAGGGGAGACAGGGTTGGGGCCAACGTCCTGACTTTC. This gives the protein CASSRGDRVGANVLTF.

The chain has TRBV5-1 and TRBJ1-1; 7 positions match TRBD1. CDR1 and CDR2 from the germline V gene are SGHRS and YFSETQ. The CDR3 extends over 15 amino acids. With 3 bases clipped from V and 0 bases from J, the junction kept 5 bases outside the gene matches. The CDR3 here is CASSSGQALNTEAFF. The CDR3 nucleotides are TGCGCCAGCAGCTCCGGACAGGCGCTGAACACTGAAGCTTTCTTT.

In this sample, this clone turned up once. V usage is TRBV28 and J usage is TRBJ1-1; D is unresolved. V lost 2 bases, J lost 4 bases, and 2 bases lay in between. This CDR3 is built from 11 residues. From germline, CDR1 is MDHEN and CDR2 SYDVKM. The CDR3 coding sequence is TGTGCCAGCAGTTTAATCACTGAAGCTTTCTTT. Its protein product is CASSLITEAFF.

The rearrangement uses TRBV12-3 or TRBV12-4 and TRBJ1-5; no clear D gene. Between the trimmed V and J ends, which lost 3 bases and 6 bases, there was a span of 6 bases. CDR3 length: 12 amino acids. CDR3 in DNA: TGTGCCAGCAGTTTTATGGCTCAGCCCCAGCATTTT. As protein: CASSFMAQPQHF.

CDR3 loop: CASSLGRGGNTEAFF. Written as DNA, the CDR3 is TGTGCCAGCAGCTTGGGTAGGGGAGGAAACACTGAAGCTTTCTTT. The chain carries TRBV5-6 and TRBJ1-1; possible D gene TRBD1, 5 bases. This CDR3 has 15 amino acids. Per germline, CDR1 SGHDT and CDR2 YYEEEE. The ends were cut back, 0 bases at V and 2 bases at J, with 11 bases in the middle.

This chain links TRBV27 with TRBJ1-6; 9 positions match TRBD1. The J segment lost 7 bases and the V segment lost 5 bases, leaving 3 bases of the junction unmatched. Germline-derived CDR1 and CDR2 are MNHEY and SMNVEV (reference sequence). This CDR3 spans 14 amino acids. This chain's CDR3 is CASSRTGENSPLHF. CDR3 in DNA: TGTGCCAGCAGTCGGACAGGGGAAAATTCACCCCTCCACTTT.

V and J are TRBV19 and TRBJ1-6; D call uncertain. The germline CDR1 and CDR2 sequences are LNHDA and SQIVND (reference sequence). The CDR3 covers 14 residues. Between the trimmed V and J ends, which lost 7 bases and 7 bases, there was a span of 14 bases. The DNA for the CDR3 is TGTGCCAGTAAGGTAACAGACAACAATTCACCCCTCCACTTT. It encodes CASKVTDNNSPLHF.

This rearrangement joins TRBV11-3 to TRBJ2-1; D perhaps matches TRBD2 (6 bases). Trimming stripped 2 bases from V and 3 bases from J, with 11 bases between. Germline assignment: CDR1 SGHNT and CDR2 YENEEA. The CDR3 runs 15 residues. In DNA, the CDR3 is TGTGCCAGCAGCTTATCGGGAGTGGTCTACAATGAGCAGTTCTTC. Translation gives CASSLSGVVYNEQFF.

The chain employs TRBV14 and TRBJ2-2; D not certain. Germline assignment: CDR1 SGHDN and CDR2 FVKESK. This CDR3 contains 17 residues. The ends were cut back, 3 bases at V and 1 base at J, with 15 bases in the middle. CDR3 amino acids: CASSHSPGWVNTGELFF. DNA for the CDR3: TGTGCCAGCAGCCACTCCCCGGGTTGGGTGAACACCGGGGAGCTGTTTTTT.

This rearrangement joins TRBV10-3 to TRBJ2-5; 8 nucleotides agree with TRBD2. Losses at the gene ends were 9 bases for V and 5 bases for J; bases not matched to a gene: 5. Germline V gives CDR1 ENHRY, CDR2 SYGVKD. The CDR3 runs 12 residues. The CDR3 reads CAIRAGVETQYF. The CDR3 coding sequence is TGTGCCATTAGAGCGGGAGTTGAGACCCAGTACTTC.

The chain is built from TRBV21-1 and TRBJ2-7; TRBD1, the D gene given by the table, was not confirmed from the DNA. TRBV21-1 is shown as a pseudogene. The CDR3 runs 17 residues. The CDR3 protein is CASSSPRGDRAPYEQYV. The CDR3, as DNA: TGTGCCAGCAGCTCCCCCCGGGGGGACAGGGCCCCCTACGAGCAGTACGTC.

V gene TRBV6-5 combines with J gene TRBJ1-1, with D unresolved. Germline-derived CDR1 and CDR2 are MNHEY and SVGAGI. The CDR3 contains 11 residues. Between the trimmed V and J ends, which lost 4 bases and 2 bases, there was a span of 2 bases. Written as DNA, the CDR3 is TGTGCCAGCAGTTCCAACACTGAAGCTTTCTTT. Its protein is CASSSNTEAFF.

The V and J genes are TRBV7-8 and TRBJ2-2, with D possibly being TRBD2 (5 bases). Trimming took 1 base from V and 4 from J, leaving 13 bases between them. The germline gives CDR1 SGHVS, CDR2 FQNEAQ. CDR3 length equals 16 residues. The CDR3 loop reads CASSLVGGWATGELFF. In DNA, the CDR3 is TGTGCCAGCAGCTTAGTCGGAGGCTGGGCCACCGGGGAGCTGTTTTTT. Based on the CDR3 plus reference TRBV7-8 and TRBJ2-2, the full variable domain is GAGVSQSPRYKVAKRGQDVALRCDPISGHVSLFWYQQALGQGPEFLTYFQNEAQLDKSGLPSDRFFAERPEGSVSTLKIQRTQQEDSAVYLCASSLVGGWATGELFFGEGSRLTVL.

The chain recombines TRBV2 with TRBJ2-1; TRBD2 agrees at 9 bases. The germline V gene encodes CDR1 SNHLY and CDR2 FYNNEI. The CDR3 has 14 amino acids. The trim removed 9 bases at V and 8 bases at J, leaving 11 bases unmatched. The CDR3 reads CASRRGLAMYEQFF. The CDR3 DNA reads TGTGCCAGTAGGAGGGGACTAGCAATGTATGAGCAGTTCTTC.

The V gene is TRBV27, the J gene TRBJ1-5; D is possibly TRBD1 (6 bases). CDR1 and CDR2 (germline): MNHEY, SMNVEV (reference sequence). This CDR3 has 14 amino acids. The ends were cut back, 7 bases at V and 2 bases at J, with 12 bases in the middle. The CDR3 sequence: CASKDAGGNQPQHF. The CDR3 DNA sequence: TGTGCCAGCAAAGATGCAGGGGGCAATCAGCCCCAGCATTTT.

In its sample, this clone was seen once. The genes are TRBV5-1 and TRBJ2-1; D perhaps matches TRBD2 (5 bases). The germline V gene has CDR1 SGHRS and CDR2 YFSETQ. Trimming left V 4 bases short and J 6 bases short, with 14 bases between. This CDR3 is 14 amino acids long. CDR3 DNA sequence: TGCGCCAGCAGCGGCGGGTCGGAGGTCAATGAGCAGTTCTTC. Encoded protein: CASSGGSEVNEQFF.

The V and J genes are TRBV19 and TRBJ2-3, with no clear D. The CDR3 is made up of 13 amino acids. Looked up from germline, CDR1 is LNHDA and CDR2 is SQIVND (reference sequence). The germline V and J ends were trimmed by 3 bases and 6 bases, with 10 bases remaining between them. The CDR3 DNA follows: TGTGCCAGTAGTATTCTCGGATGGGATACGCAGTATTTT. Its translation is CASSILGWDTQYF.

V usage is TRBV4-1 and J usage is TRBJ1-2; a possible D gene is TRBD1 (5 bases). V was cut by 1 base and J by 4 bases, with 22 bases left in between. The CDR3 is made up of 18 amino acids. CDR1 and CDR2 from the germline V gene are MGHRA and YSYEKL. This chain's CDR3 is CASSQGFRGPIFGYGYTF. DNA of the CDR3: TGCGCCAGCAGCCAAGGCTTTCGGGGCCCAATTTTCGGCTATGGCTACACCTTC.

This chain connects TRBV11-3 to TRBJ2-1; D gene unclear. CDR1 is SGHNT and CDR2 is YENEEA in the germline V gene. This CDR3 contains 15 residues. V was pared by 1 base and J by 4 bases, with 11 bases between. CDR3 amino acids: CASSLGTIAYNEQFF. The CDR3, as DNA: TGTGCCAGCAGCTTAGGGACCATTGCATACAATGAGCAGTTCTTC.

The chain employs TRBV11-2 and TRBJ1-2, with 7 bases that match TRBD1. V dropped 4 bases and J dropped 7; count of bases not matched to a gene: 6. This CDR3 has 13 residues. Per the germline V gene, CDR1 is SGHAT and CDR2 is FQNNGV. CDR3: CASSSDRVRGYTF. The CDR3 bases are TGTGCCAGCAGCTCAGACAGGGTACGTGGCTACACCTTC.

The V and J genes are TRBV29-1 and TRBJ1-4, with 7 bases matching TRBD1. The V gene's germline CDR1 is SQVTM and CDR2 ANQGSEA. The V gene end was trimmed by 5 bases and the J gene end by 5 bases; junction bases not matched to a gene: 11. This CDR3 contains 15 residues. CDR3 sequence: CSVYSWRDSNEKLFF. The DNA of the CDR3 is TGCAGCGTTTACAGTTGGCGGGACAGCAATGAAAAACTGTTTTTT.